Listed here are 8 T cell receptor beta chains from one sample, sequenced in a study of T cells in women clearing cervical HPV infection. Libraries were prepared by immunoSEQ multiplex PCR; TCRdb keeps only in-frame clonotypes and omits some of them. This listing includes tens of thousands of clones. Sequenced material: blood buffy coat. These receptors were obtained from a woman between 18 and 75 years old with a cervical HPV16 infection that either progressed to CIN3+ or cleared (not recorded which).

CDR3 bases read: TGTGCCATCAGTGAGTCAGGGCAGGGAGGCCAGCCC. Its translation: CAISESGQGGQP. The whole CDR3 reads CAISESGQGGQPQHF. The chain employs TRBV10-3 and TRBJ1-5, with D perhaps matching TRBD1 (5 bases). The CDR3 extends 3 residues past the end of the read, so its final part is completed from the germline J gene. In germline, CDR1 is ENHRY, CDR2 SYGVKD. V gave up 0 bases and J gave up 7 bases, with 13 bases separating them. The CDR3 is 15 amino acids.

Of note for this clone: The read terminates 3 residues ahead of where the CDR3 ends, so the germline J gene completes it. The rearrangement joins TRBV9 to TRBJ2-5; maybe TRBD1 (6 bases). V lost 0 bases to trimming and J lost 2 bases, with 8 bases between them. The CDR3 consists of 14 residues. Germline lookup yields CDR1 SGDLS and CDR2 YYNGEE. The CDR3 bases that were read are TGTGCCAGCAGCGTAGGGACAGTACAAGAGACC. It is translated as CASSVGTVQET. The full CDR3 protein reads CASSVGTVQETQYF.

As for this clone: The read comes to an end 3 residues before the CDR3 does, leaving the germline J gene to fill in the end. The chain employs TRBV28 and TRBJ2-7; 7 bases match TRBD2. J was trimmed by 3 bases and V by 5 bases; bases with no gene match: 13. CDR3 size: 16 residues. The germline CDR1 and CDR2 sequences are MDHEN and SYDVKM. Partial CDR3 DNA: TGTGCCAGCAGTACCCCTGGGGGGGATAGGGGCTACGAG. Encoded protein: CASSTPGGDRGYE. Given in full, the CDR3 is CASSTPGGDRGYEQYF.

About this clone: The CDR3 extends 3 residues past the end of the read, so its final part is completed from the germline J gene. The rearrangement uses TRBV14 and TRBJ1-3; D may be TRBD1 (5 bases). This CDR3 comprises 15 residues. V lost 1 base and J 2 bases, leaving 9 bases between the germline ends. Germline CDR1 SGHDN, CDR2 FVKESK. The covered CDR3 bases are TGTGCCAGCAGCCAAGGGGGGGTAGCTGGAAACACC. This encodes CASSQGGVAGNT. The complete CDR3 sequence is CASSQGGVAGNTIYF.

Details on this clone: Sequencing ends 3 residues short of the CDR3 end; the germline J gene provides the rest. V gene TRBV20-1 combines with J gene TRBJ1-1; TRBD1 matches at 8 bases. The V gene end was trimmed by 6 bases and the J gene end by 5 bases; junction bases not matched to a gene: 8. The CDR3 consists of 13 residues. Germline values: CDR1 DFQATT, CDR2 SNEGSKA (reference sequence). The covered CDR3 bases are TGCAGTGCGAGACAGGGGCGGAGAACTGAA. This translates into CSARQGRRTE. The entire CDR3 reads CSARQGRRTEAFF.

A note on this clone: The read comes to an end 3 residues before the CDR3 does, leaving the germline J gene to fill in the end. V gene TRBV2 combines with J gene TRBJ1-5, with D tentatively TRBD1 (6 bases). The CDR3 is 16 amino acids. Between the trimmed V and J ends, which lost 3 bases and 7 bases, there was a span of 19 bases. CDR1 SNHLY and CDR2 FYNNEI come from the germline V gene. CDR3 in amino acids: CASSDIVGAGGQPQHF. CDR3 bases read: TGTGCCAGCAGTGACATAGTGGGGGCGGGGGGACAGCCC.

As concerns this clone: The read comes to an end 3 residues before the CDR3 does, leaving the germline J gene to fill in the end. The rearrangement links TRBV7-2 to TRBJ1-3; perhaps TRBD1 as D (5 bases). The CDR3 length is 17 residues. Germline V gives CDR1 SGHTA, CDR2 FQGNSA. The covered CDR3 bases are TGTGCAAGTCGCTTAGCGTTCAGGGCCTTCTCTGGAAACACC. Protein sequence: CASRLAFRAFSGNT. The CDR3 in its entirety is CASRLAFRAFSGNTIYF.

Turning to this clone: The sequence runs out 3 residues before the end of the CDR3; the remainder is reconstructed from the germline J gene. The chain is built from TRBV19 and TRBJ1-5, with D maybe TRBD1 (5 bases). Trimming took off 6 bases at V and 4 bases at J, with 7 bases between the two ends. Germline assignment: CDR1 LNHDA and CDR2 SQIVND (reference sequence). The CDR3 is made up of 12 amino acids. The CDR3 loop is CASRTANQPQHF. CDR3 DNA, as far as it was read: TGTGCCAGTAGGACAGCTAATCAGCCC.